Listed below are T cell receptor beta chains from one sample, sequenced in a study of Graves' ophthalmopathy and Graves' hyperthyroidism. TCRdb passed the multiplex PCR reads through MiXCR, listing each CDR3 protein once. The data contain roughly 1.1 million distinct CDR3 sequences, about 40% of them singletons. Specimen: peripheral blood or thyroid tissue (not recorded which). Receptors were obtained from an adult man with Graves' hyperthyroidism. CDR3s include the opening cysteine and the closing phenylalanine or tryptophan. A D gene is named only where the DNA matches it firmly. Where a row states a size, it is once, few, many or the class of an expanded clone; other rows omit it.

V	size	D	J	DNA	CDR3
TRBV4-1	NA	NA	TRBJ1-3	TGCGCCAGCAGCCAAGATTTACCGTCTTTGGACAGAGCCTCTGGAAACACCATATATTTT	CASSQDLPSLDRASGNTIYF
TRBV11-2	NA	NA	TRBJ1-5	TGTGCCAGCAGAATAACAGTATCCCAGCCCCAGCATTTT	CASRITVSQPQHF
TRBV7-8	few	TRBD1	TRBJ2-2	TGTGCCAGCAGCCCGCGAGGGGGGACAGGGGGAACCGGGGAGCTGTTTTTT	CASSPRGGTGGTGELFF
TRBV6-5	NA	TRBD1	TRBJ2-7	TGTGCCAGCAGCAACGTTCACAGGGGGGACTACGAGCAGTACTTC	CASSNVHRGDYEQYF
TRBV25-1	many	NA	TRBJ1-1	TGTGCCAGCAGTGGACTAGACACTGAAGCTTTCTTT	CASSGLDTEAFF
TRBV25-1	NA	TRBD1	TRBJ1-2	TGTGCCACCAACTTGCGGGACAGGGTTAATGGCTACACCTTC	CATNLRDRVNGYTF
TRBV12-3/TRBV12-4	NA	TRBD1	TRBJ1-1	TGTGCCAGCAGTCACGAGACAGGGCGGACTGAAGCTTTCTTT	CASSHETGRTEAFF
TRBV10-3	NA	NA	TRBJ2-2	TGTGCCAGCTCACCCTTTCAACCGGGATATCAATCCACCGGGGAGCTGTTTTTT	CASSPFQPGYQSTGELFF
TRBV2	NA	TRBD1	TRBJ1-6	TGTGCCAGCAGTTTAAGCGGGACAGGGAAGGTGGGCTATAATTCACCCCTCCACTTT	CASSLSGTGKVGYNSPLHF
TRBV10-3	NA	TRBD1	TRBJ1-3	TGTGCCATCAGTGCCGACAGGGAAAACACCATATATTTT	CAISADRENTIYF
TRBV6-6	few	TRBD1	TRBJ2-2	TGTGCCAGCAGCGGGGGGACAGGGTCTGTCTCCGGGGAGCTGTTTTTT	CASSGGTGSVSGELFF
TRBV24-1	many	NA	TRBJ1-1	TGTGCCACCAGTGACGGACAGCTAACTAACACTGAAGCTTTCTTT	CATSDGQLTNTEAFF
TRBV19	many	TRBD1	TRBJ1-1	TGTGCCAGTAGTATGGACAGGTTGAACACTGAAGCTTTCTTT	CASSMDRLNTEAFF
TRBV15	NA	TRBD2	TRBJ2-7	TGTGCCACCAGCAGAGAGGGTGTTCGGGGGAGGGCCGGGTACGAGCAGTACTTC	CATSREGVRGRAGYEQYF
TRBV7-9	few	TRBD2	TRBJ2-7	TGTGCCAGCAGCTTAGATACACGGCTAGCGGGAGGTTTCTACGAGCAGTACTTC	CASSLDTRLAGGFYEQYF
TRBV7-9	NA	NA	TRBJ1-3	TGTGCCAATGCCCGTGGAGCTCAGGGCTCTGGAAACACCATATATTTT	CANARGAQGSGNTIYF
TRBV20-1	few	NA	TRBJ2-5	TGCAGTGCTAGAGATTACGAGGCAGGGGCCCCTGATAAGGAGACCCAGTACTTC	CSARDYEAGAPDKETQYF
TRBV11-2	NA	NA	TRBJ1-4	TGTGCCAGCAGCCTGGGGGCGGGGGAAGAACTGTTTTTT	CASSLGAGEELFF
TRBV20-1	many	TRBD2	TRBJ2-5	TGCAGTGCCAAAATTCCTAGCGGGAGTTACGTGGAGACCCAGTACTTC	CSAKIPSGSYVETQYF
TRBV5-6	many	TRBD1	TRBJ1-2	TGTGCCAGCAGCTCCTTCGACAGGGCCTATGGCTACACCTTC	CASSSFDRAYGYTF
TRBV11-2	NA	NA	TRBJ1-2	TGTGCCAGCAGCGCCAGACCCGACAGCGACTATGGCTACACCTTC	CASSARPDSDYGYTF
TRBV5-4	NA	TRBD1	TRBJ2-5	TGTGCCAGCAGACAGGGGGCGGCTCAGGAGACCCAGTACTTC	CASRQGAAQETQYF
TRBV9	NA	TRBD2	TRBJ2-2	TGTGCCAGCAGCGTAGAGGGCGGGGGGCTGTTTTTT	CASSVEGGGLFF
TRBV5-5	few	NA	TRBJ1-6	TGTGCCAGCAGCCGGACAGAGGATAATTCACCCCTCCACTTT	CASSRTEDNSPLHF
TRBV7-3	many	TRBD2	TRBJ2-7	TGTGCCAGCAGCTTTAGCGGGGGCGAGCAGTACTTC	CASSFSGGEQYF
TRBV7-9	many	NA	TRBJ1-2	TGTGCCAGCAGCCGAGAGACAGAACGATTTGGCTACACCTTC	CASSRETERFGYTF
TRBV7-7	NA	TRBD2	TRBJ2-6	TGTGCCAGCAGCTTCCCTAGCGGGAGCACCGGGGCCAACGTCCTGACTTTC	CASSFPSGSTGANVLTF
TRBV20-1	few	NA	TRBJ2-7	TGCAGTGCTAGAGATCGGACAGGCCCGGGAGTCTACGAGCAGTACTTC	CSARDRTGPGVYEQYF
TRBV19	few	TRBD1	TRBJ2-2	TGTGCCAGTAGTATAGGCGGCAGGGGGATACTGAACACCGGGGAGCTGTTTTTT	CASSIGGRGILNTGELFF
TRBV5-1	NA	TRBD2	TRBJ2-7	TGCGCCAGCAGCGCCGGGACTAGCGGGAGTTCCTACGAGCAGTACTTC	CASSAGTSGSSYEQYF
TRBV12-3/TRBV12-4	NA	TRBD1	TRBJ1-2	TGTGCCAGCAGTCCGCCCGACAGGGGAGTCGGCTACACCTTC	CASSPPDRGVGYTF